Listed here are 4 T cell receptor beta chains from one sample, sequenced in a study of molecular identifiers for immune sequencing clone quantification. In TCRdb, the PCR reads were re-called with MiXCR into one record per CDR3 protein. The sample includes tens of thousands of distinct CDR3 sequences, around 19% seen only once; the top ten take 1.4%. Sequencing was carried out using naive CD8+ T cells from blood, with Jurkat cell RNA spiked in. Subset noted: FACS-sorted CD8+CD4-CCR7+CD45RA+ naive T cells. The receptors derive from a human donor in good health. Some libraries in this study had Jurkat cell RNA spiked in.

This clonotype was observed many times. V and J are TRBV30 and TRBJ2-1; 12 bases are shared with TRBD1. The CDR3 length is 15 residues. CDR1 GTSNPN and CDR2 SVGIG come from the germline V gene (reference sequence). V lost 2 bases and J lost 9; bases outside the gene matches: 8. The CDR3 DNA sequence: TGTGCCTGGAGTACCGGGACAGGGGGCTGGGGTGAGCAGTTCTTC. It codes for CAWSTGTGGWGEQFF.

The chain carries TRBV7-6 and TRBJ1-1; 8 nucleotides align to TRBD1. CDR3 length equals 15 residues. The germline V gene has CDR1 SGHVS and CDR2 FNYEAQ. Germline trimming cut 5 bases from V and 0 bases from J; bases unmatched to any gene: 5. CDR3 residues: CASSPTGALNTEAFF. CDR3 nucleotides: TGTGCCAGCAGCCCGACAGGGGCCCTGAACACTGAAGCTTTCTTT.

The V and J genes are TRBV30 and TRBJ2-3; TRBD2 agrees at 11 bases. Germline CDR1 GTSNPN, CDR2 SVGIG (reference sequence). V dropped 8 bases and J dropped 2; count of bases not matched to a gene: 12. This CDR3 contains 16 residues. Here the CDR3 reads CARNGLAGGPTDTQYF. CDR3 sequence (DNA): TGTGCCCGGAATGGTCTAGCGGGGGGCCCCACAGATACGCAGTATTTT.

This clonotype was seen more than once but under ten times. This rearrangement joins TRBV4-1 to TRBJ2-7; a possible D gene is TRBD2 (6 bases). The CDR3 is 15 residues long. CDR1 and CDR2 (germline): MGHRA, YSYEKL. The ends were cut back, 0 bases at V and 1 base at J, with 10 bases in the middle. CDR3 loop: CASSQERTMSYEQYF. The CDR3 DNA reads TGCGCCAGCAGCCAAGAACGGACTATGTCCTACGAGCAGTACTTC.